The entry that follows covers one T cell receptor beta chain sequence. No antigen is known for it. V shed 3 bases, J shed 3 bases, and the junction held 9 bases outside the gene matches. The CDR3 contains 17 residues. Germline V gene sequence: CDR1 LNHDA, CDR2 SQIVND (reference sequence). This sample is part of a study of CD8 T cell repertoires and HIV-1 epitope variants. Across the study: T cells were stimulated with Twenty-five Gag and Nef peptides separately. Controls were a CMV, EBV and flu pool, Ebola AY9, and no peptide.

Measured with immunoSEQ multiplex PCR; TCRdb has only the in-frame clones, and not every one. This table has around 4,500 clones, roughly 67% appearing once. The chain carries TRBV19 and TRBJ2-3; TRBD2 aligns across 10 bases. The sequencing input was cultured CD8+ T cells derived from PBMCs. This receptor was obtained from a male donor with HIV. The CDR3: CASSIGLAGALTDTQYF. The CDR3 DNA sequence: TGTGCCAGTAGTATTGGGCTAGCGGGGGCCCTTACAGATACGCAGTATTTT.